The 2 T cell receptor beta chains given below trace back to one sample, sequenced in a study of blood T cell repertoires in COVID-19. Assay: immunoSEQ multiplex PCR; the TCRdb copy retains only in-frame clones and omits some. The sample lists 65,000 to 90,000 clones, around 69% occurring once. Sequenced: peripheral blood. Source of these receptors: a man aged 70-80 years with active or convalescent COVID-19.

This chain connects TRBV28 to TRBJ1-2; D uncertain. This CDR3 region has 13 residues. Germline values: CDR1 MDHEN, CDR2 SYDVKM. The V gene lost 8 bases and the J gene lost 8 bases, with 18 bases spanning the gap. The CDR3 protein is CASAARLDLGYTF. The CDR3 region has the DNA TGTGCCAGCGCAGCCAGACTCGACCTGGGCTACACCTTC.

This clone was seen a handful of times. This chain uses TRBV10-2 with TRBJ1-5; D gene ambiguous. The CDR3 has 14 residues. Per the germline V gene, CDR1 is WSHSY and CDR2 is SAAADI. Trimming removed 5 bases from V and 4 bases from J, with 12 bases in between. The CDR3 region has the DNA TGCGCCAGCAGTCCGTCACTCGGGAATCAGCCCCAGCATTTT. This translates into CASSPSLGNQPQHF.